This TCR beta chain was identified in a study of T cell repertoires in cytomegalovirus infection. Background on the study: Public TCR beta signatures were indicative of both CMV infection and a matching HLA type.

TCRdb passed the reads through MiXCR, listing each CDR3 protein once. The sample includes about 600,000 distinct CDR3 sequences, roughly a quarter of them seen just once. The CDR3 is made up of 18 amino acids. V was trimmed by 2 bases and J by 3 bases, leaving 21 bases between them. From germline, CDR1 is WNHNN and CDR2 SYGVQD (reference sequence). This clonotype was found a few times. What it binds is not known. Study-level results: There were HLA-C-restricted CMV-specific TCR beta clonotypes dominating the ex vivo response.

V and J are TRBV10-1 and TRBJ2-3; a possible D gene is TRBD2 (6 bases). The receptor was isolated from a human donor in good health (CMV status not recorded). Some clones in this sample may be carry-over from other donors' samples. Sequenced sample: CD8+ T cells from PBMCs. Here the CDR3 DNA reads TGCGCCAGCAGTGAGCCCCGGTTATTACCGGGGGATACAGATACGCAGTATTTT. Protein sequence: CASSEPRLLPGDTDTQYF.